Included here is one TCR beta chain sequence, with context. Its antigen remains unknown. This may be a read error, as it is one base from a much larger clone. These data come from a study of post-analysis software for immune sequencing data. The wider study: Included among the disease courses, which were recorded for the cohort, were relapsing-remitting, secondary progressive and progressive-relapsing multiple sclerosis.

Study-wide results and limits: In multiple sclerosis, normalized Chao1 diversity was significantly below that of controls. Included in a set of roughly five TRBV segments more frequent in patients than controls were TRBV5-6, TRBV5-1 and TRBV20-1.

Unique molecular identifiers had been added to the TCR beta cDNA libraries. T cells numbering roughly 1 to 11 million yielded cDNA molecules that totaled about 500,000. TCRdb redid the calling of the PCR reads with MiXCR, one entry per CDR3 protein. The sample includes around 190,000 distinct CDR3 sequences, roughly 28% seen only once; the top ten take 3% to 4%. Trimming stripped 3 bases from V and 6 bases from J, with 15 bases between. There are 14 residues in the CDR3. Germline CDR1 is LNHNV and CDR2 is YYDKDF (reference sequence). What was sequenced was blood. The sequence came from a girl aged 2-17 years with multiple sclerosis. The rearrangement joins TRBV15 to TRBJ2-7; the D gene is possibly TRBD1 (6 bases). For the CDR3, the DNA is TGTGCCACCAGCAGGAGTAACAGGGACGGCGAGCAGTACTTC. This codes for CATSRSNRDGEQYF. Together with reference TRBV15 and TRBJ2-7, the CDR3 gives the full variable domain: DAMVIQNPRYQVTQFGKPVTLSCSQTLNHNVMYWYQQKSSQAPKLLFHYYDKDFNNEADTPDNFQSRRPNTSFCFLDIRSPGLGDTAMYLCATSRSNRDGEQYFGPGTRLTVT.